The sequence of this T cell receptor beta chain was determined in a study of shared clonotypes between healthy human individuals. Study summary: Per donor, three plates held CD4 naive cells, three held CD4 memory, two held CD8 naive and one held CD8 memory.

All the donors were Caucasian adults who lived in Nashville, Tennessee. Into CD45RA+ naive and CD45RA-negative memory subsets, the CD4+ cells were split. Several immunoSEQ plates held equal portions of the genomic DNA taken from each subset. The data were produced by immunoSEQ multiplex PCR, yet TCRdb's version contains in-frame clones alone and is incomplete. This repertoire shows roughly 2.4 million clones, about 94% found once; its top ten account for roughly 0.13%. The sample consisted of naive CD4+ T cells sorted from blood. Subset of the sample: CD45RA+ positively selected. This clonotype was sampled from a young man in good health.

The CDR3 is CASSVGQGGWNEQFF. CDR3 sequence (DNA): TGTGCCAGCAGCGTTGGACAGGGGGGGTGGAATGAGCAGTTCTTC. V gene TRBV11-2 combines with J gene TRBJ2-1, with 10 bases matching TRBD1. This CDR3 is built from 15 residues. CDR1 and CDR2 (germline): SGHAT, FQNNGV. V gave up 5 bases and J gave up 7 bases; unmatched junction bases: 8. Supplemented by reference TRBV11-2 and TRBJ2-1, the full variable domain reads EAGVAQSPRYKIIEKRQSVAFWCNPISGHATLYWYQQILGQGPKLLIQFQNNGVVDDSQLPKDRFSAERLKGVDSTLKIQPAKLEDSAVYLCASSVGQGGWNEQFFGPGTRLTVL.